These 18 T cell receptor beta chains were sequenced from one sample in a study of Ad26.COV2.S vaccination and SARS-CoV-2 variants. Profiling relied on immunoSEQ multiplex PCR, and the TCRdb table lists in-frame clones only, not all of them. The top ten clones hold approximately 1.9% of a sample with about 410,000 clones, about 89% of them seen once. As for treatment: some 19 received Ad26.COV2.S at low or high dose, single or two shots; several received placebo; per-sample allocation not given. Sampling was performed 63 days after the first vaccine or placebo injection. Sequenced material: peripheral blood, taken in a trial of Ad26.COV2.S vaccine versus placebo. The receptors here all came from a person aged 18 to 65 who received the Ad26.COV2.S COVID-19 vaccine or a placebo.

The rearrangement uses TRBV15 and TRBJ1-2, with a weak D call TRBD1 (5 bases). V was clipped by 3 bases and J by 4 bases, with 18 bases between them. Germline V gene data show CDR1 as LNHNV and CDR2 as YYDKDF (reference sequence). The CDR3 sequence is 16 residues long. The CDR3 DNA follows: TGTGCCACCAGCAGTAGTCAGGGTCGGGGGTCCTATGGCTACACCTTC. It codes for CATSSSQGRGSYGYTF.

There are a few counts of this clone. J is TRBJ1-1 and V is TRBV9; 7 bases align to TRBD1. Germline values: CDR1 SGDLS, CDR2 YYNGEE. V gave up 0 bases and J gave up 5 bases; unmatched junction bases: 4. There are 14 residues in the CDR3. The chain's CDR3 is CASSVDQGETEAFF. Written as DNA, the CDR3 is TGTGCCAGCAGCGTAGACCAGGGGGAAACTGAAGCTTTCTTT.

This clone was found a few times. The chain couples TRBV7-9 to TRBJ2-7; tentative D call: TRBD2 (5 bases). CDR3 length: 12 residues. The germline V and J ends were trimmed by 0 bases and 7 bases, with 7 bases remaining between them. In germline, CDR1 is SEHNR, CDR2 FQNEAQ (reference sequence). CDR3 sequence reads: CASSLAAVEQYF. The CDR3 region has the DNA TGTGCCAGCAGCTTAGCAGCGGTGGAGCAGTACTTC.

The chain couples TRBV19 to TRBJ1-2, with TRBD1 identical over 7 bases. After removal of 5 bases from V and 0 bases from J, the junction contained 12 bases not matched to a gene. Germline V lookup: CDR1 LNHDA, CDR2 SQIVND (reference sequence). The CDR3 is 17 amino acids. The CDR3 loop is CASSRDSPGTSNYGYTF. DNA of the CDR3: TGTGCCAGTAGTCGGGACAGCCCTGGGACGTCTAACTATGGCTACACCTTC.

This chain uses TRBV5-1 with TRBJ1-2; TRBD1 matches at 9 bases. The CDR3 has 14 amino acids. V lost 3 bases, J lost 2 bases, and 2 bases stayed unmatched. Germline V gene data show CDR1 as SGHRS and CDR2 as YFSETQ. The CDR3 is CASSSGTGNYGYTF. In nucleotides, the CDR3 is TGCGCCAGCAGCTCCGGGACAGGGAACTATGGCTACACCTTC.

This chain joins TRBV6-2 or TRBV6-3 and TRBJ2-6; 7 bases are a match to TRBD1. Trimming removed 5 bases from V and 0 bases from J; junction bases left unmatched: 10. Germline lookup yields CDR1 MNHEY and CDR2 SVGEGT. This CDR3 is built from 18 residues. This chain's CDR3 is CASSGVGQDYSGANVLTF. CDR3 in DNA: TGTGCCAGCAGTGGAGTCGGACAGGATTACTCTGGGGCCAACGTCCTGACTTTC.

J is TRBJ2-5 and V is TRBV28, with D possibly TRBD1 on 7 matching bases. The CDR3 loop spans 19 amino acids. Looked up from germline, CDR1 is MDHEN and CDR2 is SYDVKM. Trimming shortened V by 6 bases and J by 3 bases, and 29 bases separated the two germline ends. CDR3: CASSSVTGARLGGEETQYF. The CDR3 region has the DNA TGTGCCAGCAGCTCTGTAACAGGGGCTAGACTAGGAGGGGAAGAGACCCAGTACTTC. The full variable domain, in which reference TRBV28 and TRBJ2-5 provide the parts outside the CDR3, is DVKVTQSSRYLVKRTGEKVFLECVQDMDHENMFWYRQDPGLGLRLIYFSYDVKMKEKGDIPEGYSVSREKKERFSLILESASTNQTSMYLCASSSVTGARLGGEETQYFGPGTRLLVL.

The J gene is TRBJ2-5, the V gene TRBV6-1, with D possibly TRBD1 on 6 matching bases. This CDR3 has 15 residues. Per the germline V gene, CDR1 is MNHNS and CDR2 is SASEGT. V lost 6 bases and J lost 6, with 20 bases in between. For the CDR3, the DNA is TGTGCCAGCAGGCCAGTAACCGGGACACGGCAGACCCAGTACTTC. Translated: CASRPVTGTRQTQYF.

The chain carries TRBV9 and TRBJ1-4; TRBD1 might be the D (5 bases). In germline, CDR1 is SGDLS, CDR2 YYNGEE. Trimming pared 0 bases from V and 6 bases from J, leaving 9 bases between. The CDR3 is made up of 14 amino acids. The CDR3 DNA sequence: TGTGCCAGCAGCGTAGAAGGGACGGATGAAAAACTGTTTTTT. Amino acids: CASSVEGTDEKLFF.

This clone was found once. V gene TRBV20-1 combines with J gene TRBJ2-3, with 16 bases matching TRBD2. The CDR3 covers 14 residues. J lost 11 bases, V lost 3 bases, and 5 bases had no gene match. From germline, CDR1 is DFQATT and CDR2 SNEGSKA (reference sequence). DNA of the CDR3: TGCAGTGCTAGTGGGACTAGCGGGAGGGTATGGCAGTATTTT. Residues: CSASGTSGRVWQYF.

The chain joins TRBV5-1 to TRBJ2-4, with D unresolved. Germline V gene lookup returns CDR1 SGHRS and CDR2 YFSETQ. This CDR3 region has 15 residues. Trimming removed 1 base at V and 8 bases at J, with 16 bases between. The CDR3 DNA sequence: TGCGCCAGCAGCTTGCAGAGTGGGGTGGGGTACATTCAGTACTTC. The encoded protein is CASSLQSGVGYIQYF.

The chain recombines TRBV7-2 with TRBJ1-1, with D tentatively TRBD1 (5 bases). The CDR3 totals 13 residues. Trimming cost V 3 bases and J 7 bases, with 12 bases left between them. The germline V gene has CDR1 SGHTA and CDR2 FQGNSA. The CDR3 here is CASSLGGLFEAFF. The DNA for the CDR3 is TGTGCCAGCAGCTTGGGGGGTCTGTTTGAAGCTTTCTTT. The full variable domain, completed using reference TRBV7-2 and TRBJ1-1, is GAGVSQSPSNKVTEKGKDVELRCDPISGHTALYWYRQSLGQGLEFLIYFQGNSAPDKSGLPSDRFSAERTGGSVSTLTIQRTQQEDSAVYLCASSLGGLFEAFFGQGTRLTVV.

Only one count was recorded for this clone. This rearrangement joins TRBV7-9 to TRBJ2-7; tentatively, D is TRBD1 or TRBD2 (5 bases each). CDR3 length: 13 residues. The V and J ends lost 5 bases and 5 bases respectively, with 13 bases between them. Germline CDR1 SEHNR, CDR2 FQNEAQ (reference sequence). Here the CDR3 DNA reads TGTGCCAGCAGCCTACACGGGGACCACGAGCAGTACTTC. Translated, it gives CASSLHGDHEQYF. Based on the CDR3 plus reference TRBV7-9 and TRBJ2-7, the full variable domain is DTGVSQNPRHKITKRGQNVTFRCDPISEHNRLYWYRQTLGQGPEFLTYFQNEAQLEKSRLLSDRFSAERPKGSFSTLEIQRTEQGDSAMYLCASSLHGDHEQYFGPGTRLTVT.

For this clone: The same CDR3 can be traced to other DNA sequences in this sample. The rearrangement links TRBV5-1 to TRBJ2-5; D is unclear. V lost 0 bases and J 5 bases, leaving 11 bases between the germline ends. Germline CDR1 SGHRS, CDR2 YFSETQ. The CDR3 extends over 14 amino acids. The CDR3 loop is CASSLGAGQETQYF. The CDR3 bases are TGCGCCAGCAGCTTGGGGGCTGGGCAGGAGACCCAGTACTTC.

This chain links TRBV2 with TRBJ2-7; D is ambiguous. The CDR3 is 13 residues long. Trimming left V 7 bases short and J 2 bases short, with 12 bases between. Germline CDR1 is SNHLY and CDR2 is FYNNEI. CDR3 sequence: CASTVGRAYEQYF. The CDR3, as DNA: TGTGCCAGCACGGTTGGCAGAGCCTACGAGCAGTACTTC.

Comments on this clone: At one end the junction does not follow the germline gene, possibly because of a read error. The chain links TRBV5-1 to TRBJ2-5; a possible D gene is TRBD2 (6 bases). This CDR3 has 16 amino acids. Germline lookup yields CDR1 SGHRS and CDR2 YFSETQ. CDR3 region: CASSALRDSNQETQYF. The CDR3 DNA reads TGCGCCAGCAGCGCGCTTCGGGACTCCAACCAGGAGACCCAGTACTTC.

The chain couples TRBV5-1 to TRBJ2-7, with D possibly TRBD2 on 6 matching bases. The CDR3 consists of 18 residues. Germline assignment: CDR1 SGHRS and CDR2 YFSETQ. Trimming took 5 bases from V and 0 from J, leaving 24 bases between them. CDR3 in DNA: TGCGCCAGCAGTCCTACCTTTGTTCGGGACTGGAGCTCCTACGAGCAGTACTTC. Amino acids: CASSPTFVRDWSSYEQYF. The full variable domain, rest sourced from reference TRBV5-1 and TRBJ2-7, is KAGVTQTPRYLIKTRGQQVTLSCSPISGHRSVSWYQQTPGQGLQFLFEYFSETQRNKGNFPGRFSGRQFSNSRSEMNVSTLELGDSALYLCASSPTFVRDWSSYEQYFGPGTRLTVT.

The CDR3 reads CASTDRVLAKNIQYF. CDR3 in DNA: TGTGCCAGCACTGACAGGGTTTTGGCCAAAAACATTCAGTACTTC. This chain uses TRBV2 with TRBJ2-4; 7 bases align to TRBD1. The CDR3 totals 15 residues. V dropped 7 bases and J dropped 1; count of bases not matched to a gene: 7. Germline V gene lookup returns CDR1 SNHLY and CDR2 FYNNEI.